This TCR beta chain emerged from a study of T-cell reconstitution after alpha-beta-depleted transplantation in children. V was trimmed by 3 bases and J by 6 bases, leaving 21 bases between them. CDR1 and CDR2 (germline): SQVTM, ANQGSEA. The CDR3 consists of 15 residues. Unique molecular identifiers were used to barcode this TCRbeta library. TCRdb ran MiXCR on the PCR reads and lists one entry per CDR3 protein. Among roughly 500,000 distinct CDR3 sequences listed, roughly 33% were seen once. The sample holds a few counts of this clonotype. This chain connects TRBV29-1 to TRBJ2-7, with D perhaps TRBD2 (6 bases). This sequence was found in a human donor who donated a stem cell graft to a child with aplastic anemia. The specimen was PBMCs from the stem cell graft donor, collected from the stem cell graft. CDR3 amino acids: CSVDKGGGNRGEQYF. The CDR3 DNA is TGCAGCGTTGACAAAGGAGGCGGGAACCGGGGCGAGCAGTACTTC.